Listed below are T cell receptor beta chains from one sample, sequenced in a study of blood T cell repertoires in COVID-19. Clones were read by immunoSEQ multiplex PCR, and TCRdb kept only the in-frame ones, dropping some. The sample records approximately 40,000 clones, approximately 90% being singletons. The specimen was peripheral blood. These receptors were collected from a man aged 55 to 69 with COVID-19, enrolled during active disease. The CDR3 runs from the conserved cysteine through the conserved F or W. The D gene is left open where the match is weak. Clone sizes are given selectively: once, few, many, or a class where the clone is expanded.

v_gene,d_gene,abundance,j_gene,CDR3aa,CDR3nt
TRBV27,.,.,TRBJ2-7,CASSLSGDGGVYEQYF,TGTGCCAGCAGTTTATCTGGTGACGGAGGGGTATACGAGCAGTACTTC
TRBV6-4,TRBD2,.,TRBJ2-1,CASSVAGRDEQFF,TGTGCCAGCAGTGTGGCAGGGAGGGATGAGCAGTTCTTC
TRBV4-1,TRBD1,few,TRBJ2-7,CASSLTQPGQGSYEQYF,TGCGCCAGCAGCCTAACGCAGCCGGGACAGGGGAGCTACGAGCAGTACTTC
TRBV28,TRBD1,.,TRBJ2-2,CASTDRGSGELFF,TGTGCCAGCACGGACAGGGGATCCGGGGAGCTGTTTTTT
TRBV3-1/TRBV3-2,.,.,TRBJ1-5,CASSQEGGSNQPQHF,TGTGCCAGCAGCCAAGAAGGGGGTAGCAATCAGCCCCAGCATTTT
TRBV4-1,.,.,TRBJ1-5,CASSQAGEQPQHF,TGCGCCAGCAGCCAAGCAGGGGAACAGCCCCAGCATTTT
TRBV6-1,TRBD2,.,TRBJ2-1,CASSEFDLAVYNEQFF,TGTGCCAGCAGTGAATTTGACCTAGCGGTCTACAATGAGCAGTTCTTC
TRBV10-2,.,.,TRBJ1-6,CASSESTSSYNSPLHF,TGCGCCAGCAGTGAGTCTACCAGCTCCTATAATTCACCCCTCCACTTT
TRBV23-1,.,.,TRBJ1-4,CASSQSISLGDRFNEKLFF,TGCGCCAGCAGTCAATCGATTTCCCTAGGGGATCGTTTTAATGAAAAACTGTTTTTT
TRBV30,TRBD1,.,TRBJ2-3,CASSRDRPDTDTQYF,TGTGCCAGTAGCCGGGACAGGCCGGACACAGATACGCAGTATTTT
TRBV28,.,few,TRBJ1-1,CASMFPGDTEAFF,TGTGCCAGCATGTTCCCGGGAGATACTGAAGCTTTCTTT
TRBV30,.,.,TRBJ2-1,CAGGGQYNEQFF,TGTGCCGGGGGTGGGCAATACAATGAGCAGTTCTTC
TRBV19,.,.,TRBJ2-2,CASSIIFGQGRSGELFF,TGTGCCAGTAGTATAATTTTTGGCCAGGGGAGAAGCGGGGAGCTGTTTTTT
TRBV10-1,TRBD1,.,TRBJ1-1,CASRHKEGATEAFF,TGCGCCAGCAGGCATAAAGAGGGGGCCACTGAAGCTTTCTTT
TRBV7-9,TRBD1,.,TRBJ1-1,CASSLEGAWTEAFF,TGTGCCAGCAGCTTAGAGGGGGCGTGGACTGAAGCTTTCTTT
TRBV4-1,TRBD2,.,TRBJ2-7,CASSQDRIGLAGEFAYEQYF,TGCGCCAGCAGCCAAGATCGAATAGGTCTAGCGGGAGAGTTCGCCTACGAGCAGTACTTC
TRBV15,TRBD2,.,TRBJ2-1,CATSSPQASGSINEQFF,TGTGCCACCAGCAGCCCTCAGGCTAGCGGGAGTATAAATGAGCAGTTCTTC